This T cell receptor (beta chain) was profiled in a study of blood T cell repertoires in COVID-19. This CDR3 has 15 residues. Losses at the gene ends were 0 bases for V and 3 bases for J; bases not matched to a gene: 5. The germline CDR1 and CDR2 sequences are SGHDT and YYEEEE. How the authors handled the data: Quantification of nucleated cells was approximated via reference gene primer amplification. This table comes from immunoSEQ multiplex PCR, and its TCRdb copy is limited to in-frame clones, with some not included. D and trimming come from the DNA, and the V and J calls and clone size come from that table. Counted here are about 92,000 clones, around 81% occurring once; the ten biggest clones make up approximately 8.2%.

This TCR was sampled from a man between 45 and 60 years old who had recovered from COVID-19. Sequenced input: peripheral blood. The rearrangement joins TRBV5-6 to TRBJ1-2; 7 bases match TRBD1. The CDR3 is CASSLGNTGDYGYTF. For the CDR3, the DNA is TGTGCCAGCAGCTTGGGAAATACAGGGGACTATGGCTACACCTTC.